The entry that follows covers one TCR beta chain sequence. MiXCR, run by TCRdb on the RT-PCR reads, gives a single entry per CDR3 protein. Counted here are more than 550,000 distinct CDR3 sequences, approximately 15% occurring once; the ten biggest clones make up around 3.3%. CDR1 SGHDT and CDR2 YYEEEE come from the germline V gene. The V end lost 0 bases, the J end lost 0 bases, and 7 bases lay between the germline ends. This CDR3 is built from 15 residues. This receptor was obtained from a female donor in good health, serving as a healthy control. The chain joins TRBV5-6 to TRBJ1-3, with D unresolved. The sequenced sample consisted of memory CD4+ T cells from blood. The CDR3 nucleotides are TGTGCCAGCAGCTTGGGAGGGAACTCTGGAAACACCATATATTTT. Its translation: CASSLGGNSGNTIYF.